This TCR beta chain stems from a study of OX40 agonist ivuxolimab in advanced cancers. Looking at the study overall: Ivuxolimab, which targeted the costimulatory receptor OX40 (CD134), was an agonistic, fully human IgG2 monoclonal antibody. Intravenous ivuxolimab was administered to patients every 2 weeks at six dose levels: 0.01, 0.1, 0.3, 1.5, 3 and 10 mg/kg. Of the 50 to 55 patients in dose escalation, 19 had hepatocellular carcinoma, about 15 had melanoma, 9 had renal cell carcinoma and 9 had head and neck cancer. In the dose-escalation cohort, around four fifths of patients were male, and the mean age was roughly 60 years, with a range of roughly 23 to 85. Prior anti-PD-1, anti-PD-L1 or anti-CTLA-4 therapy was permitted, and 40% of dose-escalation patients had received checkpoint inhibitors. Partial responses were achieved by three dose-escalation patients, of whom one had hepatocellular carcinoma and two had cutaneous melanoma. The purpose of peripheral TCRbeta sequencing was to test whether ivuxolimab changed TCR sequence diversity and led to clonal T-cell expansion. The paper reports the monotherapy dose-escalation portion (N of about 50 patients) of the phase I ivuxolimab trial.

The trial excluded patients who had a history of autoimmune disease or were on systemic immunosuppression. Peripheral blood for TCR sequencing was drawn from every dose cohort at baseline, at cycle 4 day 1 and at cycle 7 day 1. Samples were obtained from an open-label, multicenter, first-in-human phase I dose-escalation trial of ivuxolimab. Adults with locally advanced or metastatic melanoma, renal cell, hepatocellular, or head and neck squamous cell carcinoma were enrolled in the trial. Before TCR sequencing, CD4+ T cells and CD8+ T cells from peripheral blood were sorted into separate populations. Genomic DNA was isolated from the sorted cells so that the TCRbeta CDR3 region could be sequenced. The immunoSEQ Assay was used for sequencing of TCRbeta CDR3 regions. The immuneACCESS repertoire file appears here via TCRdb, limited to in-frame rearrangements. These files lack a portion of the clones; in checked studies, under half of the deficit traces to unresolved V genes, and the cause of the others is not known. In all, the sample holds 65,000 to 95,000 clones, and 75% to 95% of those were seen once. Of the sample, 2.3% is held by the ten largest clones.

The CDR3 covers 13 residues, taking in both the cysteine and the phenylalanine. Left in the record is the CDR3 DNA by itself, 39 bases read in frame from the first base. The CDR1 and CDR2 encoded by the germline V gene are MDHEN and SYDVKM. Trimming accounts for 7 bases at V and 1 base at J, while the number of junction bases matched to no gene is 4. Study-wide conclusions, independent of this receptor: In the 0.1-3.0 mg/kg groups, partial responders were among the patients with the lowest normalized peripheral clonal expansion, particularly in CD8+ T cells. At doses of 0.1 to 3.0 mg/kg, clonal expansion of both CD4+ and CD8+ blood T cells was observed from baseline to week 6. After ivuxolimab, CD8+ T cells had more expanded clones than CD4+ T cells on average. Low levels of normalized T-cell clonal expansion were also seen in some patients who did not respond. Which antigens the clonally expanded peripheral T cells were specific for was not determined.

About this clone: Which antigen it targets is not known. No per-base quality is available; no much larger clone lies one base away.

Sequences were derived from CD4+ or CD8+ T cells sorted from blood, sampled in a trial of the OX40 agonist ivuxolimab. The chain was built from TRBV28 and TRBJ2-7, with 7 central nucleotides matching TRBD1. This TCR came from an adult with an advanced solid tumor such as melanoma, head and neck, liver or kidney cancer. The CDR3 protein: CASNPGQSYEQYF. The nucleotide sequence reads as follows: TGTGCCAGCAACCCGGGACAGTCCTACGAGCAGTACTTC.